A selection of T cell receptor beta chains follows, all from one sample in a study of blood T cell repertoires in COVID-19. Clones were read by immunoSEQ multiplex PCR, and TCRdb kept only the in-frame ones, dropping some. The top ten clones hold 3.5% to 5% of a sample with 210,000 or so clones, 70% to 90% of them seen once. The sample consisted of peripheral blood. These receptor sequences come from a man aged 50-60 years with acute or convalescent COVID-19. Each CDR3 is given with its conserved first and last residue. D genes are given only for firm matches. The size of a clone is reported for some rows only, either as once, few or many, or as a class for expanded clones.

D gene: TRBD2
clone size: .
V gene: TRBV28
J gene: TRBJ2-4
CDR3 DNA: TGTGCCAGCAGTCCAACGGGGGGTGGGGCTTTGGCCAAAAACATTCAGTACTTC
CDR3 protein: CASSPTGGGALAKNIQYF

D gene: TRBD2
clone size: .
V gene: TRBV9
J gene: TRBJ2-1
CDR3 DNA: TGTGCCAGCAGCCCCGGGGGGTCAAAACCCAATGAGCAGTTCTTC
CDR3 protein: CASSPGGSKPNEQFF

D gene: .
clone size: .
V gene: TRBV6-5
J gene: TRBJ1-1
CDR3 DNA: TGTGCCAGCAAGGCAGGAATGAACACTGAAGCTTTCTTT
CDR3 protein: CASKAGMNTEAFF

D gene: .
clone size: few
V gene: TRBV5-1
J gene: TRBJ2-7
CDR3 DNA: TGCGCCAGCAGCTTGGGGCAGGAATACGAGCAGTACTTC
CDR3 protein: CASSLGQEYEQYF

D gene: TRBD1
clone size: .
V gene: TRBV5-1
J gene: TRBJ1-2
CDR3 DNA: TGCGCCAGCATGAGGGGACAGGGGGATGGCTACACCTTC
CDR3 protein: CASMRGQGDGYTF

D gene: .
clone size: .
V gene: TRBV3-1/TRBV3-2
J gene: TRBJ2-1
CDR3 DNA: TGTGCCAGCAGCCCACTGAGTAGCGGAAATGAGCAGTTCTTC
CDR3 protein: CASSPLSSGNEQFF

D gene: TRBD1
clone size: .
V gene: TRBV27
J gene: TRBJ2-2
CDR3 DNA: TGTGCCAGCAGCCGGGACAGGAACACCGGGGAGCTGTTTTTT
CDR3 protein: CASSRDRNTGELFF

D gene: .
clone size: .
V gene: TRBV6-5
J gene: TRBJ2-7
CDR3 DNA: TGTGCCAGCAGCCCCTCGGGGCGGGGGCCCGCGAAACAGTACTTC
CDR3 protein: CASSPSGRGPAKQYF

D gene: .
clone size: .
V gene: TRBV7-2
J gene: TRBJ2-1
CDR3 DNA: TGTGCCAGCAGCTTAGCGGGGGGTGGAGAGCAGTTCTTC
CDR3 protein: CASSLAGGGEQFF

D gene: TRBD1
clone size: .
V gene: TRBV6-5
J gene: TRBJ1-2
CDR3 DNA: TGTGCCAGCAGGAACTCCGGGACAGTTGATTATGGCTACACCTTC
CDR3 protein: CASRNSGTVDYGYTF

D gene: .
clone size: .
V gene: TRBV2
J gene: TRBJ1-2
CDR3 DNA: TGTGCCACCCGAGGCCAGGGCGTCTATGGCTACACCTTC
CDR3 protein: CATRGQGVYGYTF

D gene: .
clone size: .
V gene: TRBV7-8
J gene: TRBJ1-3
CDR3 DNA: TGTGCCAGCAGCTTAGCGCCCGGGAGCCATCACTCTGGAAACACCATATATTTT
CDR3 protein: CASSLAPGSHHSGNTIYF

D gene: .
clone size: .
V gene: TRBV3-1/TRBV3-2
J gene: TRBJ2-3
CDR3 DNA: TGTGCCAGCAGCCACGGACAGCTCACAGATACGCAGTATTTT
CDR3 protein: CASSHGQLTDTQYF

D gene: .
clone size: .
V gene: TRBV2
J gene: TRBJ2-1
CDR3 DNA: TGTGCCAGCAGTGAAGCACAGGGGGGGGATGAGCAGTTCTTC
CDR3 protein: CASSEAQGGDEQFF

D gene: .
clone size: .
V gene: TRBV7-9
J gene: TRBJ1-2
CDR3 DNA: TGTGCCAGCAGCTCTCTCCAGGTGACCTATGGCTACACCTTC
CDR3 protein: CASSSLQVTYGYTF

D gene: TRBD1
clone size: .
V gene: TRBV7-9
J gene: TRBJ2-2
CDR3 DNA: TGTGCCAGCAGGGCCGGGACAGGGAACACCGGGGAGCTGTTTTTT
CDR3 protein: CASRAGTGNTGELFF

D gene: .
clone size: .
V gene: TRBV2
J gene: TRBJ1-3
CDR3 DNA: TGTGCCAGCGGGGGGGGGTTCTCTGGAAACACCATATATTTT
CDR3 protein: CASGGGFSGNTIYF

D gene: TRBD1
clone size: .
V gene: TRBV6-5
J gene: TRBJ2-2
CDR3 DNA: TGTGCCAGTCGGGACAGGGTCTACGACACCGGGGAGCTGTTTTTT
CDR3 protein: CASRDRVYDTGELFF

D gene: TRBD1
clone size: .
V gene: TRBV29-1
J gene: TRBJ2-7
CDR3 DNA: TGCAGCGTTAACGGCGACAGGGTGGGTAGGGAGCAGTACTTC
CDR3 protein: CSVNGDRVGREQYF

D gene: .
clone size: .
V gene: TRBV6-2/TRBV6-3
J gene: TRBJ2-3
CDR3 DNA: TGTGCCAGCAGTTACTTCCAGGGTACAGATACGCAGTATTTT
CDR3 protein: CASSYFQGTDTQYF

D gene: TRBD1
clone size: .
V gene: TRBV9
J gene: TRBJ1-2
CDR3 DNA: TGTGCCAGCAGCCCCGGACAGGCCGACTATGGCTACACCTTC
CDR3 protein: CASSPGQADYGYTF

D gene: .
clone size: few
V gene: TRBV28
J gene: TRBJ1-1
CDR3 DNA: TGTGCCAGCAGTTTTGGGGGCTCAAACACTGAAGCTTTCTTT
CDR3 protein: CASSFGGSNTEAFF

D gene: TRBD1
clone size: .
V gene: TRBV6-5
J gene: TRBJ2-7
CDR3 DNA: TGTGCCAGCAGTCTACAGGGGGAGCACGAGCAGTACTTC
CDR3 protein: CASSLQGEHEQYF

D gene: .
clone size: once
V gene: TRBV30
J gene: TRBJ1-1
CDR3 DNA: TGTGCCTGGAGTGGTGACAGCGAGAACACTGAAGCTTTCTTT
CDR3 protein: CAWSGDSENTEAFF

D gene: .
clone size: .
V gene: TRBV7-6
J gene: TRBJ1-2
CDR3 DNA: TGTGCCAGCAGCTTATCCCCTCAGCCCAGGGGCAGGGATGGCTACACCTTC
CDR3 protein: CASSLSPQPRGRDGYTF

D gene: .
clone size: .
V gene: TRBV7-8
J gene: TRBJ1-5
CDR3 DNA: TGTGCCAGCAGCCCCGACCCCCCGGGAGGACAGCCCCAGCATTTT
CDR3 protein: CASSPDPPGGQPQHF

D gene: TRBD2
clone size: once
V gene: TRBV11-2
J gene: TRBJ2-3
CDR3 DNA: TGTGCCAGCAGCCCTGCGCGTCCTAGCGGGGGGGCCGACGCAGATACGCAGTATTTT
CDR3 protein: CASSPARPSGGADADTQYF

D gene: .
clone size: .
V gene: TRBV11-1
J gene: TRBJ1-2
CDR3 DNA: TGTGCCAGCAGCCGCAAGTGGGGGCCCGAAAGCTATGGCTACACCTTC
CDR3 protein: CASSRKWGPESYGYTF

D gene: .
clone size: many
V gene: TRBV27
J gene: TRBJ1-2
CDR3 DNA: TGTGCCAGCAAGACAGGCAAGAACTATGGCTACACCTTC
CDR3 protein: CASKTGKNYGYTF

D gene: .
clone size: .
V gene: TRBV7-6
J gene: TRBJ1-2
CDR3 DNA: TGTGCCAGCAGCCAGGGATATGGCTACACCTTC
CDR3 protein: CASSQGYGYTF

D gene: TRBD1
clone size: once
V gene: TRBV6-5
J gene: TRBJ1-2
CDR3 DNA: TGTGCCAGCTACTCAGGACAGGGAACAGGGGGCTACACCTTC
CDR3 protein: CASYSGQGTGGYTF

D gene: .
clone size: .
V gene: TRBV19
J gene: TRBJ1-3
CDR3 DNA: TGTGCCAGTAGTATGGAATTCACAGACTCTGGAAACACCATATATTTT
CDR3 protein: CASSMEFTDSGNTIYF

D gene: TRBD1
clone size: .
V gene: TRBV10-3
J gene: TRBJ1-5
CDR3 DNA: TGTGCCATCAGTAAGGGACAGGGGAGCAATCAGCCCCAGCATTTT
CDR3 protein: CAISKGQGSNQPQHF

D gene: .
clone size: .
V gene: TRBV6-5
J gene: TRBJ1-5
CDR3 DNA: TGTGCCAGCAAAAGCGGGCAGGGTGCGGTTCAGCCCCAGCATTTT
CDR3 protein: CASKSGQGAVQPQHF

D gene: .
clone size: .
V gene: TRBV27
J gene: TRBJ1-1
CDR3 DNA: TGTGCCAGCAGTTTGGGCAACCTGGGTACTGAAGCTTTCTTT
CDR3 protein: CASSLGNLGTEAFF

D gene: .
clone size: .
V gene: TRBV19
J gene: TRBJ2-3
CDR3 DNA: TGTGCCAGTAGGGCGCGGGGCACAGATACGCAGTATTTT
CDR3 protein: CASRARGTDTQYF

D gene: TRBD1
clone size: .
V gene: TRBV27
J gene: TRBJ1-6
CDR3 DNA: TGTGCCAGCAGTTCCAGGGGGTCTTTGGGTTCACCCCTCCACTTT
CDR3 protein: CASSSRGSLGSPLHF

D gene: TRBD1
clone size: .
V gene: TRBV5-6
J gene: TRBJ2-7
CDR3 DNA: TGTGCCAGCATCGAGACCGGGACAGGGAACTACGAGCAGTACTTC
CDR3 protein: CASIETGTGNYEQYF

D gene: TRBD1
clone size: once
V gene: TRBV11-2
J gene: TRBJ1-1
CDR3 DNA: TGTGCCAGCAGCAGACCGGGACAGTCAATCACTGAAGCTTTCTTT
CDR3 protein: CASSRPGQSITEAFF

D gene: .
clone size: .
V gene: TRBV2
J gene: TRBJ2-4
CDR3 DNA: TGTGCCAGCAGTGAATTTGGTAGAGGGAACATTCAGTACTTC
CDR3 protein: CASSEFGRGNIQYF

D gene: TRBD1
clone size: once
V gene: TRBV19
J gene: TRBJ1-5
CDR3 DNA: TGTGCCAGTCGTAGACAGGGTAGTCAGCCCCAGCATTTT
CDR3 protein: CASRRQGSQPQHF